Sequencing of this TCR beta chain was carried out in a study of T cell repertoires in cytomegalovirus infection. Germline trimming cut 0 bases from V and 7 bases from J; bases unmatched to any gene: 9. The CDR3 sequence is 15 residues long. Germline values: CDR1 SGDLS, CDR2 YYNGEE. One entry per CDR3 protein results from TCRdb running MiXCR on the reads. This table holds 150,000 to 200,000 distinct CDR3 sequences, about 15% found once. With respect to this clonotype: Antigen unknown.

Study-level points and caveats: The ex vivo response was dominated by HLA-C-restricted CMV-specific TCR beta clonotypes. Summed frequency of public TCR beta families distinguished CMV carriers with the relevant HLA.

Sequencing was done on a sample of CD8+ T cells from PBMCs. The TCR originated in a human donor in good health (CMV status not recorded). Some clones in this sample may be carry-over from other donors' samples. This chain links TRBV9 with TRBJ1-1, with 7 positions matching TRBD1. Written as DNA, the CDR3 is TGTGCCAGCAGCGTAGGTACAGGGGCTAGTCGTGAAGCTTTCTTT. Translated: CASSVGTGASREAFF.